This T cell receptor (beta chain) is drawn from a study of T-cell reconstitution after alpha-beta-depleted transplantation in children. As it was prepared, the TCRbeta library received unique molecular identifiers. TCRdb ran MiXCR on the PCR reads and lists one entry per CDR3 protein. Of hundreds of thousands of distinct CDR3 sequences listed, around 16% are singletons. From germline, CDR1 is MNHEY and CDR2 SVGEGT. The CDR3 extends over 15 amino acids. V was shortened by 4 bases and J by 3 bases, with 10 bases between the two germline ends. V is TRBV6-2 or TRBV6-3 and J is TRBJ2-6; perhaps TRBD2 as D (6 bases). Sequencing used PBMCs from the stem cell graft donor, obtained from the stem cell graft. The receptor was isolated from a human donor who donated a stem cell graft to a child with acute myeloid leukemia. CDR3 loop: CASSSRAGGANVLTF. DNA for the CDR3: TGTGCCAGCAGTTCCCGAGCGGGTGGGGCCAACGTCCTGACTTTC.